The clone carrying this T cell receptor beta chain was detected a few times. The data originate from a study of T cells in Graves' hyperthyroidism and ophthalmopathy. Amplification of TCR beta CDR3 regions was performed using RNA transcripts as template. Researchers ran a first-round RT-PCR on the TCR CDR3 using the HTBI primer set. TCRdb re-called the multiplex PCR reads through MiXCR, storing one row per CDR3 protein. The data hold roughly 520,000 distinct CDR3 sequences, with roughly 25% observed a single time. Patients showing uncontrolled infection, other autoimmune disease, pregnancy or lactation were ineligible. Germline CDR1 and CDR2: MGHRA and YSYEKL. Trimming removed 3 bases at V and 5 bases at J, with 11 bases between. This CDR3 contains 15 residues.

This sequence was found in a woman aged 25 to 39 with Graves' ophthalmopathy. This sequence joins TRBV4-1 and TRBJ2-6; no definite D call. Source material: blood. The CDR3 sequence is CASSHPALRANVLTF. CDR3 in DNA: TGCGCCAGCAGCCACCCAGCGCTTCGGGCCAACGTCCTGACTTTC.